This TCR beta chain derives from a study of shared clonotypes between healthy human individuals. The data were produced by immunoSEQ multiplex PCR, yet TCRdb's version contains in-frame clones alone and is incomplete. The sample records millions of clones, 85% to 95% being singletons. The germline V gene has CDR1 SEHNR and CDR2 FQNEAQ (reference sequence). CDR3 length: 15 residues. The trim removed 4 bases at V and 9 bases at J, leaving 13 bases unmatched. Material: naive CD4+ T cells sorted from blood. Stated subset: CD45RA+ positively selected. This clonotype was obtained from a man aged 18 to 29 in good health. The rearrangement links TRBV7-9 to TRBJ2-5; 8 bases line up with TRBD2. The CDR3 coding sequence is TGTGCCAGCAGCTCCTTATCCGGGACTAGGATCTCCCAGTACTTC. Encoded protein: CASSSLSGTRISQYF.